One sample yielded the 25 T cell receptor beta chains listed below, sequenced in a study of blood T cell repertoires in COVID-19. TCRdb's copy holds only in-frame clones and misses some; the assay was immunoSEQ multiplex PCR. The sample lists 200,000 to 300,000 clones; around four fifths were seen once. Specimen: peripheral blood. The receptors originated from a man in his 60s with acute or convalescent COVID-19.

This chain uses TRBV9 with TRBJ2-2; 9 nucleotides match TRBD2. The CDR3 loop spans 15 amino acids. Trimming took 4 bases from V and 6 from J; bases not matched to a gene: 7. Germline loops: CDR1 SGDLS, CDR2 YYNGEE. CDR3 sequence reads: CASSPGTSRPGELFF. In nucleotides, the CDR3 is TGTGCCAGCAGCCCTGGGACTAGCAGGCCCGGGGAGCTGTTTTTT.

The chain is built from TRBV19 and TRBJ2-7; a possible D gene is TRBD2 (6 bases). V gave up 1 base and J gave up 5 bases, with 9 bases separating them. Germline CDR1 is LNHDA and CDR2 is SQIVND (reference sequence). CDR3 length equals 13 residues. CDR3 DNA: TGTGCCAGTAGTATAGTCAGCGGGCACGAGCAGTACTTC. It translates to CASSIVSGHEQYF.

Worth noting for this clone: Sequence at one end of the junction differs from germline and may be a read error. The CDR3 DNA sequence: TGTGCCAGCAGCATAACAGGGGGAATCGGCTACGAGCAGTACTTC. It translates to CASSITGGIGYEQYF. The rearrangement joins TRBV7-3 to TRBJ2-7; 8 nucleotides agree with TRBD1. The CDR3 spans 15 residues. The germline CDR1 and CDR2 sequences are SGHTA and FQGTGA.

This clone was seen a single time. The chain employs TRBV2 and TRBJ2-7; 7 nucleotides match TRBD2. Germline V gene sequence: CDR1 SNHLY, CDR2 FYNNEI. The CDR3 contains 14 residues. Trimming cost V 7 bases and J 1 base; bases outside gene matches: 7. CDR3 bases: TGTGCCAGCACCGCGGGAGCCTCTTCCTACGAGCAGTACTTC. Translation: CASTAGASSYEQYF.

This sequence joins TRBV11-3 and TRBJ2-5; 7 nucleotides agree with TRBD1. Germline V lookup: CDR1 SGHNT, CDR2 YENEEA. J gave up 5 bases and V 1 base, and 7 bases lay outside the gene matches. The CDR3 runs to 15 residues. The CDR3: CASSLGPGGMETQYF. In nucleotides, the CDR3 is TGTGCCAGCAGCTTAGGTCCAGGGGGTATGGAGACCCAGTACTTC.

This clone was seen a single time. The CDR3 DNA follows: TGCGCCAGCAGCTTGGCCTCTCGGGCGACAGGGCGGACTGAAGCTTTCTTT. It translates to CASSLASRATGRTEAFF. The V gene is TRBV5-1, the J gene TRBJ1-1; 7 bases agree with TRBD1. Germline CDR1 and CDR2: SGHRS and YFSETQ. This CDR3 has 17 amino acids. Trimming removed 0 bases from V and 5 bases from J; junction bases left unmatched: 13.

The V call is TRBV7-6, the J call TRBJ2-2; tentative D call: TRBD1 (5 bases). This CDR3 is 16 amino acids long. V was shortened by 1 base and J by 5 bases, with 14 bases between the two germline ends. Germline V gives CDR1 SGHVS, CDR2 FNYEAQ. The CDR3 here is CASSLVVRGVTGELFF. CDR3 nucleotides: TGTGCCAGCAGCTTAGTAGTTAGGGGCGTAACCGGGGAGCTGTTTTTT.

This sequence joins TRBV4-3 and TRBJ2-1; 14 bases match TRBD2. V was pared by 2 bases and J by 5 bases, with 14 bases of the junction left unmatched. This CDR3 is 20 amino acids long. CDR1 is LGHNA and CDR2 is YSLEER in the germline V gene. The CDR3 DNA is TGCGCCAGCAGCCAAAAAATTCCTGGACTAGCGGGAGGTCTCAACAATGAGCAGTTCTTC. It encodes CASSQKIPGLAGGLNNEQFF.

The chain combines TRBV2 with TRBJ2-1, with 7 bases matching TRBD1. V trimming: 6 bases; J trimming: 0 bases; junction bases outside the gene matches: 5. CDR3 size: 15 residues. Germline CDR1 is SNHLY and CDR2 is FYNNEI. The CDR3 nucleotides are TGTGCCAGCAGAACGGACAGGAGCTCCTACAATGAGCAGTTCTTC. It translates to CASRTDRSSYNEQFF.

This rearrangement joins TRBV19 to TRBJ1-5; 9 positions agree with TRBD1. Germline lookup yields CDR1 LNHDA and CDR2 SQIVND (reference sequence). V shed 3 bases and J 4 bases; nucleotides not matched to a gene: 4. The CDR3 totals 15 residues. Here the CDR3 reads CASSIIDRGNQPQHF. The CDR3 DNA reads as TGTGCCAGTAGTATCATCGACAGGGGGAATCAGCCCCAGCATTTT.

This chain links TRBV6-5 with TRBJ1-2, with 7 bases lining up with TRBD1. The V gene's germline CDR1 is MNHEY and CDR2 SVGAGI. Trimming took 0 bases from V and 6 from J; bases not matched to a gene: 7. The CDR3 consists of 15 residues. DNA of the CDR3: TGTGCCAGCAGTTACTCTCTGACAGGGATGGATGGCTACACCTTC. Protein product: CASSYSLTGMDGYTF.

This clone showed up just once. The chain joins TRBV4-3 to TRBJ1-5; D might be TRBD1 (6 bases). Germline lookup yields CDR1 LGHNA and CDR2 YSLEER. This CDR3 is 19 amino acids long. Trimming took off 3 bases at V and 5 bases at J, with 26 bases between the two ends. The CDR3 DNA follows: TGCGCCAGCAGCCACCCCCAGACCCTTCCCCCCGAGGGGGATCAGCCCCAGCATTTT. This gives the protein CASSHPQTLPPEGDQPQHF.

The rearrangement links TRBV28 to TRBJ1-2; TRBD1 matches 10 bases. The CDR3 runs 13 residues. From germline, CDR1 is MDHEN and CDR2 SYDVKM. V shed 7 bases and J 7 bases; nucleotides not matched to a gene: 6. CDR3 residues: CASTRTGGVGYTF. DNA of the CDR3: TGTGCCAGCACCCGGACAGGGGGAGTTGGCTACACCTTC.

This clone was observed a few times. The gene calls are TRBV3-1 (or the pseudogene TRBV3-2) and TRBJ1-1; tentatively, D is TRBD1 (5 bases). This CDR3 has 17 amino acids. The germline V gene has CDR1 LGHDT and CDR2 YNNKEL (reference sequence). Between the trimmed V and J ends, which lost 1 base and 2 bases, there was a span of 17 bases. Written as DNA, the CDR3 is TGTGCCAGCAGCCAAGTTGGGGCAGCTACTACTAACACTGAAGCTTTCTTT. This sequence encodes CASSQVGAATTNTEAFF.

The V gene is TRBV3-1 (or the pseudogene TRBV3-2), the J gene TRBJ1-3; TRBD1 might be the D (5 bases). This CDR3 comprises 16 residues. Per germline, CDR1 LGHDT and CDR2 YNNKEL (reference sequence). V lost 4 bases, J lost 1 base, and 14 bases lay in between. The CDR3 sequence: CASSLTGLISGNTIYF. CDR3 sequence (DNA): TGTGCCAGCAGCCTAACGGGACTTATATCTGGAAACACCATATATTTT.

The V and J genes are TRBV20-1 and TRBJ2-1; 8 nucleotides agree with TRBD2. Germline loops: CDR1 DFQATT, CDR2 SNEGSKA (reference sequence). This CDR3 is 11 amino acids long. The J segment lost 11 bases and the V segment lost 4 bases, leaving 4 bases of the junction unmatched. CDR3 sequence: CSANAGGKQFF. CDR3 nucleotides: TGCAGTGCTAATGCGGGGGGAAAGCAGTTCTTC.

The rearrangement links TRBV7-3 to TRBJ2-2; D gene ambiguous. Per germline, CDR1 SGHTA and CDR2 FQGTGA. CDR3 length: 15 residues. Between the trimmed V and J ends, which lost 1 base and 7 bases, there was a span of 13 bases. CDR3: CASSLNANQRGELFF. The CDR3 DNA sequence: TGTGCCAGCAGCTTAAATGCAAACCAGCGCGGGGAGCTGTTTTTT.

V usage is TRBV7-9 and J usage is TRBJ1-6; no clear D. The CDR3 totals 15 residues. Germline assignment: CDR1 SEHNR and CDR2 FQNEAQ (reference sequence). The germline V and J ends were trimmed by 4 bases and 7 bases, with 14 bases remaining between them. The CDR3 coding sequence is TGTGCCAGCAGCTCCCTCGGGGTACAGAATTCACCCCTCCACTTT. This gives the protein CASSSLGVQNSPLHF.

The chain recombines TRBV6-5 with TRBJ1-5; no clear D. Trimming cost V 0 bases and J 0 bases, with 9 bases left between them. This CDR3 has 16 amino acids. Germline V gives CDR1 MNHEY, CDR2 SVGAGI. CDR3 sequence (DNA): TGTGCCAGCAGTTACTCCCCCGCCGGTAGCAATCAGCCCCAGCATTTT. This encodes CASSYSPAGSNQPQHF.

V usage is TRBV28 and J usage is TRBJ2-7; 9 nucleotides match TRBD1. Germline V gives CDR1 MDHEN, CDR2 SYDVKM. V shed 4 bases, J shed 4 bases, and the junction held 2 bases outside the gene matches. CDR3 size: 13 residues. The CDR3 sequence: CASSYGQGYEQYF. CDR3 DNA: TGTGCCAGCAGTTACGGACAGGGGTACGAGCAGTACTTC.

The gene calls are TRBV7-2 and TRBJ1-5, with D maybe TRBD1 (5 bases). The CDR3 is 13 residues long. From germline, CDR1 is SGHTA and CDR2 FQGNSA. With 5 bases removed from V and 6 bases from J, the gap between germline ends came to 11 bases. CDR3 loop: CASSVTAFQPQHF. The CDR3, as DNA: TGTGCCAGCAGCGTGACAGCATTTCAGCCCCAGCATTTT.

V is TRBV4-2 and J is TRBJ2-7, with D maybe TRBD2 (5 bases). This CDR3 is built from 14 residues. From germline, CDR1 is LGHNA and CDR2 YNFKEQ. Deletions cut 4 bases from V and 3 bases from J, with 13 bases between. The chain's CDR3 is CASSPRTHFYEQYF. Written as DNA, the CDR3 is TGTGCCAGCAGCCCCCGGACTCATTTCTACGAGCAGTACTTC.

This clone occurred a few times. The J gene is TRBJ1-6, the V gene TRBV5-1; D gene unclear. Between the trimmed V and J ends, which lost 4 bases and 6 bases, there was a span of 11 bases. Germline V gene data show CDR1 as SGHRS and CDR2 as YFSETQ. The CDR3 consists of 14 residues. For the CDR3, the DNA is TGCGCCAGCAGCCGGGAGCGAAGTAATTCACCCCTCCACTTT. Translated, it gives CASSRERSNSPLHF.

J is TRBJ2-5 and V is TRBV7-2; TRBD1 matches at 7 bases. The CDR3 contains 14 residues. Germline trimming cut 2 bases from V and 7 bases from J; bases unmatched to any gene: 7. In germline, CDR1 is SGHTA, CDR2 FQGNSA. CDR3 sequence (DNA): TGTGCCAGCAGCTTACCTCAGGGGGTGGGGACCCAGTACTTC. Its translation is CASSLPQGVGTQYF. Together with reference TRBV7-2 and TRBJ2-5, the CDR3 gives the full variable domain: GAGVSQSPSNKVTEKGKDVELRCDPISGHTALYWYRQSLGQGLEFLIYFQGNSAPDKSGLPSDRFSAERTGGSVSTLTIQRTQQEDSAVYLCASSLPQGVGTQYFGPGTRLLVL.

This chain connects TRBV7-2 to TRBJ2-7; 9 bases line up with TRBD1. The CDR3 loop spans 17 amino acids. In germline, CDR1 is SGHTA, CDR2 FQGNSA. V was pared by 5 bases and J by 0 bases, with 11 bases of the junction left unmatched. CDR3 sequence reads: CASSQYGQGSFSYEQYF. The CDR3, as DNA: TGTGCCAGCAGCCAGTATGGACAGGGGAGTTTCTCCTACGAGCAGTACTTC.